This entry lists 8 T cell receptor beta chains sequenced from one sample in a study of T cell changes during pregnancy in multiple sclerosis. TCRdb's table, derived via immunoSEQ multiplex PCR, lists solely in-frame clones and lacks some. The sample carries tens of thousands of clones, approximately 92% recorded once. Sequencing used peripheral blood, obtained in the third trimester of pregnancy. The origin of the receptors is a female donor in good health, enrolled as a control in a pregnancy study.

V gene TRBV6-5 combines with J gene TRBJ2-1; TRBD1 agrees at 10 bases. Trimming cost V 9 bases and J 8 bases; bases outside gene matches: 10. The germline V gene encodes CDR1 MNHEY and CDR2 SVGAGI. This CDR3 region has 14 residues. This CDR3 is CASHSGTGADEQFF. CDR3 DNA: TGTGCCAGTCACTCCGGGACAGGGGCCGATGAGCAGTTCTTC.

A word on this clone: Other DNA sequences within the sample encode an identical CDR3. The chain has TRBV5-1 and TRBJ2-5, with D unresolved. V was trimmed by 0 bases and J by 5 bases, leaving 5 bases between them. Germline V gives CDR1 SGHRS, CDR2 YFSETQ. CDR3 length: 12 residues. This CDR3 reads CASSLGAETQYF. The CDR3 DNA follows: TGCGCCAGCAGCTTGGGGGCCGAGACCCAGTACTTC. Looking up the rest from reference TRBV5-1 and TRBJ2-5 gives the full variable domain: KAGVTQTPRYLIKTRGQQVTLSCSPISGHRSVSWYQQTPGQGLQFLFEYFSETQRNKGNFPGRFSGRQFSNSRSEMNVSTLELGDSALYLCASSLGAETQYFGPGTRLLVL.

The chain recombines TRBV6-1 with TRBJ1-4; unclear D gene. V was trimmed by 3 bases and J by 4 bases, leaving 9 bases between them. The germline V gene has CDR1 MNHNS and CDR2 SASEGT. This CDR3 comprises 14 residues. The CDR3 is CASSDWAINEKLFF. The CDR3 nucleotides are TGTGCCAGCAGTGATTGGGCCATTAATGAAAAACTGTTTTTT.

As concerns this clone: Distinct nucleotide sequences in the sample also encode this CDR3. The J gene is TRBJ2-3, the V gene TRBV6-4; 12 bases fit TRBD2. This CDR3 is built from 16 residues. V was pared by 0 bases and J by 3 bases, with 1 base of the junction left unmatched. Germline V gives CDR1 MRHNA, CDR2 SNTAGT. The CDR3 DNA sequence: TGTGCCAGCAGTGACTCCGGGACTAGCGGGACAGATACGCAGTATTTT. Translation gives CASSDSGTSGTDTQYF.

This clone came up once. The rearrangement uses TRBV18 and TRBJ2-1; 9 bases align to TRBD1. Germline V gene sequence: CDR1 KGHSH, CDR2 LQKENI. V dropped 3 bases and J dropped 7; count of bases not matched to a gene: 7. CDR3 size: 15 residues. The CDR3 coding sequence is TGTGCCAGCTCACCTAGGGACAGGGATTTTAATGAGCAGTTCTTC. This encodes CASSPRDRDFNEQFF. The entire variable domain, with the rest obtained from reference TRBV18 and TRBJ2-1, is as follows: NAGVMQNPRHLVRRRGQEARLRCSPMKGHSHVYWYRQLPEEGLKFMVYLQKENIIDESGMPKERFSAEFPKEGPSILRIQQVVRGDSAAYFCASSPRDRDFNEQFFGPGTRLTVL.

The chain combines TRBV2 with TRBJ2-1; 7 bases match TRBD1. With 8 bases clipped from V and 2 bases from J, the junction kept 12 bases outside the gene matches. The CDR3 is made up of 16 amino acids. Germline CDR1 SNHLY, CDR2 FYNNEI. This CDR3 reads CASRGQSENTYNEQFF. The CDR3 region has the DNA TGTGCCAGCCGGGGACAGTCAGAGAACACCTACAATGAGCAGTTCTTC. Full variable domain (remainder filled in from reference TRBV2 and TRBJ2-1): EPEVTQTPSHQVTQMGQEVILRCVPISNHLYFYWYRQILGQKVEFLVSFYNNEISEKSEIFDDQFSVERPDGSNFTLKIRSTKLEDSAMYFCASRGQSENTYNEQFFGPGTRLTVL.

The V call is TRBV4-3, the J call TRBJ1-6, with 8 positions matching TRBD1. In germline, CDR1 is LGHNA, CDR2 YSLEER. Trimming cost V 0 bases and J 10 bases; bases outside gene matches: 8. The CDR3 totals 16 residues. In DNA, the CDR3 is TGCGCCAGCAGCCAAGAGGTCAGGGGGCGCATGTCACCCCTCCACTTT. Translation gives CASSQEVRGRMSPLHF.

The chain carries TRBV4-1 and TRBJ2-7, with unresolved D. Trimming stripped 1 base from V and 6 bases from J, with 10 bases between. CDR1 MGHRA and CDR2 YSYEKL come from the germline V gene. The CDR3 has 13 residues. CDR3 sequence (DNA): TGCGCCAGCAGCCAAGTAATTGGGCGCGAGCAGTACTTC. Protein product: CASSQVIGREQYF.